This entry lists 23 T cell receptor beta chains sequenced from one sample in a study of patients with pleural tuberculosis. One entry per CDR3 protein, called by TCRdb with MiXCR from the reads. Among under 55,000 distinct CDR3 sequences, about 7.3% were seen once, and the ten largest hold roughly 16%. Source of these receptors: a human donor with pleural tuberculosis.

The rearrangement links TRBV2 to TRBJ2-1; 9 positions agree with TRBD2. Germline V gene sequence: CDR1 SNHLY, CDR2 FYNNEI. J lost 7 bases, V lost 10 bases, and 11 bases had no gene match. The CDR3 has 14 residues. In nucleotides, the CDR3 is TGTGCCACCAAGATTCTGGCGGGAGGGAATGAGCAGTTCTTC. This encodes CATKILAGGNEQFF.

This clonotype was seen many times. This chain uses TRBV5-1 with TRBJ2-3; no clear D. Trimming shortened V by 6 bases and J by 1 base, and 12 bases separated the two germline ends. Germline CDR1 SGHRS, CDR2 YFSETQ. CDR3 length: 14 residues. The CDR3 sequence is CASTVFPGTDTQYF. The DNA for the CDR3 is TGCGCCAGCACGGTGTTTCCAGGCACAGATACGCAGTATTTT.

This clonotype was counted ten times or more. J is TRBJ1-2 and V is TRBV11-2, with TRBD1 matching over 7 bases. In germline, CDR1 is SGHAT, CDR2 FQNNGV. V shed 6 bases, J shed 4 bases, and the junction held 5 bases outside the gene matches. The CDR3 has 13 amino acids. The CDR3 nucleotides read TGTGCCAGCAGTTCACAGGGGCGCTATGGCTACACCTTC. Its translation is CASSSQGRYGYTF.

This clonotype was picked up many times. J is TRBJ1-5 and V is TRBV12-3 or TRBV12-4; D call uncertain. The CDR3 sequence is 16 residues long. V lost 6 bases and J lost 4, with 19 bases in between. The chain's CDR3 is CASRAGYTSINQPQHF. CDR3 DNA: TGTGCCAGCAGGGCCGGGTACACCAGCATTAATCAGCCCCAGCATTTT.

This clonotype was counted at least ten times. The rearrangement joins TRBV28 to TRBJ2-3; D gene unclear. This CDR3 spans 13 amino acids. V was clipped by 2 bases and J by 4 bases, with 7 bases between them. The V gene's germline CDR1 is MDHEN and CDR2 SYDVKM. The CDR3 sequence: CASSLLQPDTQYF. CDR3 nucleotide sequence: TGTGCCAGCAGTTTACTTCAACCAGATACGCAGTATTTT.

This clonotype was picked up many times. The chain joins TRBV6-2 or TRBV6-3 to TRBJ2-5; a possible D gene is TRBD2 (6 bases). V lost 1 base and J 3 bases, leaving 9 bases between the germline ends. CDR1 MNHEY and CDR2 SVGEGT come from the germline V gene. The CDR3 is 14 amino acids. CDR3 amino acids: CASSYLTGEETQYF. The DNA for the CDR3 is TGTGCCAGCAGTTACTTGACGGGAGAAGAGACCCAGTACTTC.

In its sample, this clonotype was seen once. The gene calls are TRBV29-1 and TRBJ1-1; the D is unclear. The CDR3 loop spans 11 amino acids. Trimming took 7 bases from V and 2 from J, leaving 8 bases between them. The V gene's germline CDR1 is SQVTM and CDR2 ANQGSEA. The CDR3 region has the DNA TGCAGCGCTGGGAGAAACACTGAAGCTTTCTTT. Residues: CSAGRNTEAFF.

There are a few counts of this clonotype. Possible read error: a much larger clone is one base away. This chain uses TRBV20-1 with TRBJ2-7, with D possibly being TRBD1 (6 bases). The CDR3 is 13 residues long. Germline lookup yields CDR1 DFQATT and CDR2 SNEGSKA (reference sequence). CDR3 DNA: TGCAGAGCGGCAGACAGGCGGTCCTACGAGCAGTACTTC. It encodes CRAADRRSYEQYF.

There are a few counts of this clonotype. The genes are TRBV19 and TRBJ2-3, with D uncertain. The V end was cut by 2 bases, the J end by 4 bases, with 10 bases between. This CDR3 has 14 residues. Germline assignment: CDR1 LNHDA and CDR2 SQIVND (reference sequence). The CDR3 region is CASSIYSDADTQYF. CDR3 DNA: TGTGCCAGTAGTATATACTCAGATGCAGATACGCAGTATTTT.

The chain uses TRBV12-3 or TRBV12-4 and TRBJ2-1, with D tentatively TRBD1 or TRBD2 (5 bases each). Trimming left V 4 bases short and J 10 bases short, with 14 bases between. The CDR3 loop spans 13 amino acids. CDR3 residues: CASSSGTDLEQFF. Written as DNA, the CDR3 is TGTGCCAGCAGTTCAGGGACGGACTTAGAGCAGTTCTTC.

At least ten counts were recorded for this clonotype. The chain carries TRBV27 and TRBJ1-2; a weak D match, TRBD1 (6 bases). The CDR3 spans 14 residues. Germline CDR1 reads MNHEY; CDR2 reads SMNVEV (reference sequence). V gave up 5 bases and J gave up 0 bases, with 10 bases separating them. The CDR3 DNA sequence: TGTGCCAGCAGTCAGGGGACATCTAACTATGGCTACACCTTC. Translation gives CASSQGTSNYGYTF.

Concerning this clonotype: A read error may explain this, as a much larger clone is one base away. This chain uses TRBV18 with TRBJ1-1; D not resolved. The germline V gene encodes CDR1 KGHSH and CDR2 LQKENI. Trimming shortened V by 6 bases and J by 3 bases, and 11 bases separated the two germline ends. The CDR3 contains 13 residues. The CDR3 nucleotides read TGTGCCAGCTCCCTCAACGGAGACACTGAAGCTTTCTTT. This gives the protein CASSLNGDTEAFF.

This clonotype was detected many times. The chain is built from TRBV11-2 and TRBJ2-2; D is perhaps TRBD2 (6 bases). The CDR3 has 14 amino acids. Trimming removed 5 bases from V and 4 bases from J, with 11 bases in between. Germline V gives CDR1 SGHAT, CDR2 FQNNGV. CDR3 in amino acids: CASSPYGGTGELFF. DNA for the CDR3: TGTGCCAGCAGCCCTTACGGGGGCACCGGGGAGCTGTTTTTT.

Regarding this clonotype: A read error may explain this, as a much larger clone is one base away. CDR3 sequence (DNA): TGTGCCAGCGGGACGGGGTCTGTTCACGAGCAGTACTTC. Its translation is CASGTGSVHEQYF. The genes are TRBV11-1 and TRBJ2-7; perhaps D is TRBD1 or TRBD2 (5 bases each). The CDR3 is 13 amino acids. Germline V gene data show CDR1 as SGHAT and CDR2 as FQDESV (reference sequence). V was shortened by 8 bases and J by 5 bases, with 16 bases between the two germline ends.

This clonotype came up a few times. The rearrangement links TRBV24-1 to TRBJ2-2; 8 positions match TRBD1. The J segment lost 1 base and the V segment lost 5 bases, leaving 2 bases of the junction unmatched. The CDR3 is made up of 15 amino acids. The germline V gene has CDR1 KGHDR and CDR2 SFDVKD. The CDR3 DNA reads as TGTGCCACCAGTGGCGGACAGGGGAACACCGGGGAGCTGTTTTTT. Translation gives CATSGGQGNTGELFF.

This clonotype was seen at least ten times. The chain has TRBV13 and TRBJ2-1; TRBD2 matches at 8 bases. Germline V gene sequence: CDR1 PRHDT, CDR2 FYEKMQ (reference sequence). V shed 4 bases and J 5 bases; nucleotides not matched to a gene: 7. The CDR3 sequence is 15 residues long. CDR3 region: CASSWSGRGNNEQFF. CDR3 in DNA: TGTGCCAGCAGCTGGAGCGGGAGAGGGAACAATGAGCAGTTCTTC.

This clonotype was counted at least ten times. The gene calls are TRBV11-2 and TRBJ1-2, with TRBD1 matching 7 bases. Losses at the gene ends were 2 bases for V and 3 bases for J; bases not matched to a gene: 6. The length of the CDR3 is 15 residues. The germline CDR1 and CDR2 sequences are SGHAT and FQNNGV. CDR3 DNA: TGTGCCAGCAGCTTACTCGGTCAGGGGGACTATGGCTACACCTTC. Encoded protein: CASSLLGQGDYGYTF.

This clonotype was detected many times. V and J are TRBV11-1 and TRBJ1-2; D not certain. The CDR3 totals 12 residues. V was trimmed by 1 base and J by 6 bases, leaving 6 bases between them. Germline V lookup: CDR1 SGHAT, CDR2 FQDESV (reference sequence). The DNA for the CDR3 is TGTGCCAGCAGCTTAGTAGTTGATGGCTACACCTTC. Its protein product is CASSLVVDGYTF.

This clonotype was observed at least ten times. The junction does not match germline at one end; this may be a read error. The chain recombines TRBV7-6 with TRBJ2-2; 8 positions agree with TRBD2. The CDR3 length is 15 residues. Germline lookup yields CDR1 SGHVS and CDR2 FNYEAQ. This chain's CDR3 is CASSPGTRNTGELFF. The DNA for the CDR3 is TGTGCTAGCAGCCCAGGGACTAGGAACACCGGGGAGCTGTTTTTT.

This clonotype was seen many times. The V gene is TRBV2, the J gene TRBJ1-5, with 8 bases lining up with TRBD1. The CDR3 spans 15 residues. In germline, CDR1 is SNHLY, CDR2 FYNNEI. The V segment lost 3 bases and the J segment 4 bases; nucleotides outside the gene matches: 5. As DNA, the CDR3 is TGTGCCAGCAGTGATTGGACAGGGAGAAATCAGCCCCAGCATTTT. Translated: CASSDWTGRNQPQHF.

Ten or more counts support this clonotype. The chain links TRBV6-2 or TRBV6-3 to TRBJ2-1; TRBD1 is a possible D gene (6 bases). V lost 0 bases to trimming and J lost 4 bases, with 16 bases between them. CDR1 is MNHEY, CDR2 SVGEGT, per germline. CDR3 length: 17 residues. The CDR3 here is CASSYSPRTAGYNEQFF. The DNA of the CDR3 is TGTGCCAGCAGTTACTCGCCGAGGACAGCAGGGTACAATGAGCAGTTCTTC.

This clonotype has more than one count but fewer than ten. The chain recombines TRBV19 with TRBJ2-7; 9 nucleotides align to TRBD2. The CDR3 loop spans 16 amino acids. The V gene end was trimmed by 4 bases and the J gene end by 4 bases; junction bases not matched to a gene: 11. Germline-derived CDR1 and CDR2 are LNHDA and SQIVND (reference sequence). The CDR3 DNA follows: TGTGCCAGTAGTAAAGGACCAGCGGGAGGATCTTACGAGCAGTACTTC. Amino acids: CASSKGPAGGSYEQYF.

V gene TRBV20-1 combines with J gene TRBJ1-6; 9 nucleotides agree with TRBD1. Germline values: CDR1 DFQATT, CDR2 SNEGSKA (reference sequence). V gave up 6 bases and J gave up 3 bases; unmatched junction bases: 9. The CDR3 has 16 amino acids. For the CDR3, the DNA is TGCAGTGCCAGCGCGGGACAGGGTTACTATAATTCACCCCTCCACTTT. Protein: CSASAGQGYYNSPLHF.